The rows below give T cell receptor beta chains drawn from one sample of a study of glioma-infiltrating T cells after dendritic cell vaccination. TCRdb keeps only in-frame clones here, not all; method: immunoSEQ multiplex PCR. The sample has 20,000 to 30,000 clones; roughly nine tenths are singletons. This sample comprised blood, obtained after dendritic cell vaccination. The receptors originated from a human donor with glioblastoma. Both conserved end residues are part of each CDR3.

V gene: TRBV14; J gene: TRBJ1-5; CDR3 protein: CASSQGAGGNQPQHF
V gene: TRBV2; J gene: TRBJ2-4; CDR3 protein: CASGGHALSKNIQYF
V gene: TRBV27; J gene: TRBJ2-1; CDR3 protein: CASRSTSYNEQFF
V gene: TRBV6-1; J gene: NA; CDR3 protein: CASSDVGTGNGEQYF
V gene: TRBV5-4; J gene: TRBJ2-5; CDR3 protein: CASSIVTGGIETQYF
V gene: TRBV7-2; J gene: TRBJ2-2; CDR3 protein: CASSSSTGNTGELFF
V gene: TRBV18; J gene: TRBJ2-1; CDR3 protein: CASSPYSRGLAADEQFF
V gene: TRBV18; J gene: TRBJ1-2; CDR3 protein: CASSTIEGGTGYTF
V gene: TRBV9; J gene: TRBJ2-5; CDR3 protein: CASSPGTGSHPETQYF
V gene: TRBV6-1; J gene: TRBJ1-2; CDR3 protein: CASSEGRGRVNYGYTF
V gene: TRBV6-1; J gene: TRBJ2-7; CDR3 protein: CASSEQSGGRYEQYF
V gene: TRBV4-2; J gene: TRBJ1-2; CDR3 protein: CASSQEGDRGFYGYTF
V gene: TRBV11-3; J gene: TRBJ2-5; CDR3 protein: CASSLGFRGGPEETQYF
V gene: TRBV5-6; J gene: TRBJ1-1; CDR3 protein: CASSRDRAQNDAFF
V gene: TRBV5-1; J gene: TRBJ2-4; CDR3 protein: CASSLVVLAGVGAKNIQYF
V gene: TRBV2; J gene: TRBJ2-6; CDR3 protein: CASNGLSGANVLTF
V gene: TRBV7-9; J gene: TRBJ1-1; CDR3 protein: CASSSRTGDTEAFF
V gene: TRBV11-2; J gene: TRBJ2-7; CDR3 protein: CASSSGTGNYEQYF
V gene: TRBV4-1; J gene: TRBJ2-3; CDR3 protein: CASSQVSGGNTDTQYF
V gene: TRBV10-3; J gene: TRBJ2-7; CDR3 protein: CAISWTSSGDEQYF
V gene: TRBV2; J gene: TRBJ2-1; CDR3 protein: CASSFRGGPPDEQFF
V gene: TRBV29-1; J gene: TRBJ2-1; CDR3 protein: CSVARGDSNEQFF
V gene: TRBV2; J gene: TRBJ2-7; CDR3 protein: CASSFGTGREQYF
V gene: TRBV6-6; J gene: TRBJ1-6; CDR3 protein: CASSRRQASGSSPLHF
V gene: TRBV6-1; J gene: TRBJ2-3; CDR3 protein: CASSFPTSGTQYF
V gene: TRBV29-1; J gene: TRBJ2-4; CDR3 protein: CSVVRGRDIQYF
V gene: TRBV18; J gene: TRBJ2-7; CDR3 protein: CASSPGSGRVYEQYF